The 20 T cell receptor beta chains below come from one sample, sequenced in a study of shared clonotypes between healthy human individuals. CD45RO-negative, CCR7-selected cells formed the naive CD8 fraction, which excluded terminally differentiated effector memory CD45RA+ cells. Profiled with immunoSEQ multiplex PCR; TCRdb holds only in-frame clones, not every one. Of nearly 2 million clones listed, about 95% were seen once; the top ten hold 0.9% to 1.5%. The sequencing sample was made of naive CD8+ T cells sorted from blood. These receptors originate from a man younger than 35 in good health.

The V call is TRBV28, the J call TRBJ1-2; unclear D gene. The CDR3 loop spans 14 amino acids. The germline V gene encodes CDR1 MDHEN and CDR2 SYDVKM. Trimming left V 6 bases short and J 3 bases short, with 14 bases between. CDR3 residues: CASSSSDGYYGYTF. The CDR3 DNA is TGTGCCAGCAGCTCGTCGGACGGATACTATGGCTACACCTTC.

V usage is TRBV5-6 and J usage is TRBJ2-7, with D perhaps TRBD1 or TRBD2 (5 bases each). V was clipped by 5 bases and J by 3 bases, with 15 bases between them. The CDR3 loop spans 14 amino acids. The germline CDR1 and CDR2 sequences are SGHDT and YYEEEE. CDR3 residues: CASSFYGDVYEQYF. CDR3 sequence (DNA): TGTGCCAGCAGTTTTTACGGGGACGTCTACGAGCAGTACTTC.

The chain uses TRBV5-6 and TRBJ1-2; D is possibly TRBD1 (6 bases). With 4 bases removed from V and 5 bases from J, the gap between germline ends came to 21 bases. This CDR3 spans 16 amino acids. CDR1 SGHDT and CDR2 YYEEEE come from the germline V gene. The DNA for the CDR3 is TGTGCCAGCAGCCCCCTAGAGGGGGGCCCTTTATATGGCTACACCTTC. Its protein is CASSPLEGGPLYGYTF.

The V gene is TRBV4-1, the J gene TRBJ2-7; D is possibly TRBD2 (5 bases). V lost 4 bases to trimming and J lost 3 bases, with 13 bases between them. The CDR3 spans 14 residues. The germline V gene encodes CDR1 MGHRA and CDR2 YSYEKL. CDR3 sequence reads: CASSRVREHYEQYF. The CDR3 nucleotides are TGCGCCAGCAGCCGAGTCCGGGAACACTACGAGCAGTACTTC.

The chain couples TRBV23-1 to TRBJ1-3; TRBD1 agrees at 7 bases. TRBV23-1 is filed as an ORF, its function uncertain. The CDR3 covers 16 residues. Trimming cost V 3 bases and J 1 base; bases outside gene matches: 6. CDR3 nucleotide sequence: TGCGCCAGCAGTCATTCGGACAGGTCATCTGGAAACACCATATATTTT. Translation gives CASSHSDRSSGNTIYF.

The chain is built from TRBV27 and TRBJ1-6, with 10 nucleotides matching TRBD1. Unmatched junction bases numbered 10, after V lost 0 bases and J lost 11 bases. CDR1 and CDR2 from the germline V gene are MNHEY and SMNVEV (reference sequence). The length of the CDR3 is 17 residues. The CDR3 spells CASSLSGRGQGRTPLHF. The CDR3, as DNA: TGTGCCAGCAGTTTATCGGGCAGGGGACAGGGGCGTACACCCCTCCACTTT.

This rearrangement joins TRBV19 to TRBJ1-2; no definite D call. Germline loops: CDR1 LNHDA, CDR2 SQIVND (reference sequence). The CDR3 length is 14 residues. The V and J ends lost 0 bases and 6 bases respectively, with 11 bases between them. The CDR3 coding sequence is TGTGCCAGTAGTATAGACGGGGAATTACATGGCTACACCTTC. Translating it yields CASSIDGELHGYTF.

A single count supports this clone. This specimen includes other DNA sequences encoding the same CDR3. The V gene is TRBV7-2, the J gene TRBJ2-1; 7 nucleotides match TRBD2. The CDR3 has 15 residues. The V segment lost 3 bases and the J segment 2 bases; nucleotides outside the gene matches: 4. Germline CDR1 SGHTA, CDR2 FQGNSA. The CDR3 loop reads CASSFGGGAYNEQFF. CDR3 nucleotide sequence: TGTGCCAGCAGCTTTGGTGGGGGGGCCTACAATGAGCAGTTCTTC.

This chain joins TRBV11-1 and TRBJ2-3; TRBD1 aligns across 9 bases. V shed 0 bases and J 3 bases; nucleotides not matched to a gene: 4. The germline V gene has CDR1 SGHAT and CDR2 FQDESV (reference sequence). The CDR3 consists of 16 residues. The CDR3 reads CASSLARGTGTDTQYF. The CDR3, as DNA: TGTGCCAGCAGCTTAGCGAGGGGGACAGGGACAGATACGCAGTATTTT.

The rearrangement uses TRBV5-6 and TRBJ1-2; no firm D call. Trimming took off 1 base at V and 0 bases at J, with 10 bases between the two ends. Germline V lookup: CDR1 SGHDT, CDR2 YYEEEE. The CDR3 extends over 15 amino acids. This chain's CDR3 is CASSLLEGANYGYTF. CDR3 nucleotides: TGTGCCAGCAGCTTGCTGGAGGGCGCTAACTATGGCTACACCTTC.

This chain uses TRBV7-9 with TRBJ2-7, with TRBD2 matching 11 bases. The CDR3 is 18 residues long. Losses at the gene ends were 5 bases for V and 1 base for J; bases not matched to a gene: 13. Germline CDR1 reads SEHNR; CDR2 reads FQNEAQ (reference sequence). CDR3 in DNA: TGTGCCAGCAGCCCGACCGGGACTAGCGGAATATTTTCCTACGAGCAGTACTTC. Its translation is CASSPTGTSGIFSYEQYF.

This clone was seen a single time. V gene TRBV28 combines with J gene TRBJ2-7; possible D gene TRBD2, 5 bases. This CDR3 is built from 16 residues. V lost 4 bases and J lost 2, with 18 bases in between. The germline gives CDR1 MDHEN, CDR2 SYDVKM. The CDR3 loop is CASSSPEERAAYEQYF. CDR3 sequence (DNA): TGTGCCAGCAGTTCCCCAGAGGAGAGGGCGGCCTACGAGCAGTACTTC.

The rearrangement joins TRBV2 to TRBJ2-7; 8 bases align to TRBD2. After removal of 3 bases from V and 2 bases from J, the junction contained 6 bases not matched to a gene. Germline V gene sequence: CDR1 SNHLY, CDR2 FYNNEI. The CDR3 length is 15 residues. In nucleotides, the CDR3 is TGTGCCAGCAGTGAGGTAGCGGGGAAGACCTACGAGCAGTACTTC. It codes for CASSEVAGKTYEQYF. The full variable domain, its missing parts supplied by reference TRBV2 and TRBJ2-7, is EPEVTQTPSHQVTQMGQEVILRCVPISNHLYFYWYRQILGQKVEFLVSFYNNEISEKSEIFDDQFSVERPDGSNFTLKIRSTKLEDSAMYFCASSEVAGKTYEQYFGPGTRLTVT.

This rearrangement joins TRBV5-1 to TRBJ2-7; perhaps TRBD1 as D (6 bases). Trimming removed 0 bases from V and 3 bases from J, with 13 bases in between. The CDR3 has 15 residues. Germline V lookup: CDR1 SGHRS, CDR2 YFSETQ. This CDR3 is CASSLAAGAIYEQYF. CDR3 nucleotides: TGCGCCAGCAGCTTGGCCGCAGGGGCAATCTACGAGCAGTACTTC.

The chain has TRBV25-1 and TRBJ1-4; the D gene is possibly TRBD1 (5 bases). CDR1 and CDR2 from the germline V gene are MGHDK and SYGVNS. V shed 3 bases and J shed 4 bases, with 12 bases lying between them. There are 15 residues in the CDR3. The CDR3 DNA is TGTGCCAGCAGTGACCCGGGGCCGGTTAATGAAAAACTGTTTTTT. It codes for CASSDPGPVNEKLFF.

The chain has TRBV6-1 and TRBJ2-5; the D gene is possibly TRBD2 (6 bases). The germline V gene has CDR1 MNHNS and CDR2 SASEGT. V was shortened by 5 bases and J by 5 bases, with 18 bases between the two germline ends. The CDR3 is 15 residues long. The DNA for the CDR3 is TGTGCCAGCAGTTTGGGGGTACTAGCTTGGGAGACCCAGTACTTC. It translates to CASSLGVLAWETQYF.

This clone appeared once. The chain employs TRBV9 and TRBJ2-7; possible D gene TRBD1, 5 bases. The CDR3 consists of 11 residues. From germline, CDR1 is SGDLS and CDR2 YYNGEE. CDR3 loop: CASGRDYEQYF. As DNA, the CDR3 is TGTGCATCAGGGCGAGACTACGAGCAGTACTTC.

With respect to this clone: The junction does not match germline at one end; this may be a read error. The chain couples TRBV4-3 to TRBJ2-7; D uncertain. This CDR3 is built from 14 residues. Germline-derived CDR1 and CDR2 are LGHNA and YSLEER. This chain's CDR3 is CASSLNFDSSEQYF. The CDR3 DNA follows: TGCGCCAGCAGCCTAAACTTCGATTCCTCCGAGCAGTACTTC.

DNA for the CDR3: TGCGCCAGCAGCCAAGAATTCAGGACAGCCGAGCAGTACTTC. This translates into CASSQEFRTAEQYF. The chain combines TRBV4-1 with TRBJ2-7, with D possibly being TRBD1 (6 bases). Germline V CDR1 and CDR2: MGHRA, YSYEKL. There are 14 residues in the CDR3. V shed 0 bases and J shed 6 bases, with 12 bases lying between them.

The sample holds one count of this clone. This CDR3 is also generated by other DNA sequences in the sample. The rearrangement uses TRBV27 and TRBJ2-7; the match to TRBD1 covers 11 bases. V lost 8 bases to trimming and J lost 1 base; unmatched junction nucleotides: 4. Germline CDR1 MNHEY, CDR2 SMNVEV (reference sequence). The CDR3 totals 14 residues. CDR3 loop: CASRGTGGSYEQYF. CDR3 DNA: TGTGCCAGCCGGGGGACAGGGGGATCCTACGAGCAGTACTTC.